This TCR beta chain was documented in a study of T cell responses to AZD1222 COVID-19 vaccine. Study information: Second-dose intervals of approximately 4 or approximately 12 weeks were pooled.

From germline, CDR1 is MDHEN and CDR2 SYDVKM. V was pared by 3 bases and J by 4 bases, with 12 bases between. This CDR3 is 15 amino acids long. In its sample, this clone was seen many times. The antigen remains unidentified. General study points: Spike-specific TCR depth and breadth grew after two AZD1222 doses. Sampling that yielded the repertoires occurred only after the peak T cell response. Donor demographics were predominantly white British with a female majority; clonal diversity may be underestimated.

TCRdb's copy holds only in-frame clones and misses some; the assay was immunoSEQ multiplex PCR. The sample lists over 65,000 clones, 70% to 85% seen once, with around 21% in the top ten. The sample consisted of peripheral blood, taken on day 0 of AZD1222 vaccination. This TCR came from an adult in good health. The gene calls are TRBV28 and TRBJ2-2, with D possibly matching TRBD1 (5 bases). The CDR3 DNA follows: TGTGCCAGCAGTTTGTGGACACTTCGCACCGGGGAGCTGTTTTTT. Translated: CASSLWTLRTGELFF. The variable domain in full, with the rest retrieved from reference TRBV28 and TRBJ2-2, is DVKVTQSSRYLVKRTGEKVFLECVQDMDHENMFWYRQDPGLGLRLIYFSYDVKMKEKGDIPEGYSVSREKKERFSLILESASTNQTSMYLCASSLWTLRTGELFFGEGSRLTVL.